The 20 T cell receptor beta chains below all came from one sample that was sequenced in a study of cytomegalovirus exposure and HLA in healthy donors (dated by TCRdb to about 2017). The library was obtained by the immunoSEQ multiplex PCR assay. For the multiplex PCR, a mixture combining 60 forward primers for TCR Vbeta segments and 13 reverse primers for TCR Jbeta segments was used. TCRdb's version of the immuneACCESS table is confined to in-frame rearrangements and falls short of the full clone set. An unresolved V gene accounts for under half of the shortfall where checked; the remainder is of unknown origin. For this sample there are around 92,000 clones; about 80% appear just once. Over 15% of the sample is in the top ten clones. The sequenced sample consisted of PBMCs. Source of these receptors: a man in his 60s in good health and CMV-seropositive.

The rearrangement joins TRBV18 to TRBJ2-7; 12 nucleotides agree with TRBD1. The CDR3 length is 15 residues. V gave up 5 bases and J gave up 5 bases; unmatched junction bases: 7. Germline assignment: CDR1 KGHSH and CDR2 LQKENI. CDR3 nucleotide sequence: TGTGCCAGCTCATTCTCCGGGACAGGGGGCAACGAGCAGTACTTC. Protein product: CASSFSGTGGNEQYF.

The V gene is TRBV5-4, the J gene TRBJ2-6, with TRBD2 identical over 9 bases. CDR1 and CDR2 from the germline V gene are SGHNT and YYREEE (reference sequence). The CDR3 contains 17 residues. V lost 4 bases to trimming and J lost 4 bases; unmatched junction nucleotides: 9. CDR3 sequence (DNA): TGTGCCAGCAGCGACGGGACTAGCCGATCAGGGGCCAACGTCCTGACTTTC. It codes for CASSDGTSRSGANVLTF. Combining the CDR3 with reference TRBV5-4 and TRBJ2-6 gives the whole variable domain ETGVTQSPTHLIKTRGQQVTLRCSSQSGHNTVSWYQQALGQGPQFIFQYYREEENGRGNFPPRFSGLQFPNYSSELNVNALELDDSALYLCASSDGTSRSGANVLTFGAGSRLTVL.

CDR3 bases: TGTGCCAGCAGTGAACCTCAGTGGAGTGATGGCTACGAGCAGTACTTC. Encoded protein: CASSEPQWSDGYEQYF. The chain links TRBV6-1 to TRBJ2-7; D is undetermined. V lost 2 bases, J lost 3 bases, and 17 bases lay in between. The germline CDR1 and CDR2 sequences are MNHNS and SASEGT. This CDR3 region has 16 residues.

The chain recombines TRBV7-9 with TRBJ2-2; 7 positions match TRBD2. The length of the CDR3 is 14 residues. V lost 5 bases, J lost 5 bases, and 5 bases stayed unmatched. Germline CDR1 SEHNR, CDR2 FQNEAQ (reference sequence). For the CDR3, the DNA is TGTGCCAGCAGCCGTTCGGGGGGAACCGGGGAGCTGTTTTTT. Amino acids: CASSRSGGTGELFF.

This chain links TRBV27 with TRBJ2-5; 8 bases line up with TRBD1. This CDR3 comprises 13 residues. Losses at the gene ends were 5 bases for V and 11 bases for J; bases not matched to a gene: 10. The V gene's germline CDR1 is MNHEY and CDR2 SMNVEV (reference sequence). The CDR3 region is CASSRQGIGEQYF. CDR3 in DNA: TGTGCCAGCAGTCGACAGGGGATTGGGGAGCAGTACTTC.

This chain connects TRBV13 to TRBJ2-5, with 7 nucleotides matching TRBD1. The end of the DNA fits TRBJ2-7 better, so the J call may be wrong. Germline CDR1 is PRHDT and CDR2 is FYEKMQ (reference sequence). The CDR3 runs to 18 residues. The CDR3 loop is CASSLAPRGLVGSYEQYF. The CDR3 DNA reads TGTGCCAGCAGCTTAGCCCCTAGGGGGCTTGTAGGCTCTTACGAGCAGTACTTC.

The chain employs TRBV30 and TRBJ2-5; 9 bases are shared with TRBD1. V was clipped by 0 bases and J by 1 base; unmatched bases: 3. The CDR3 runs 15 residues. Germline V gene data show CDR1 as GTSNPN and CDR2 as SVGIG (reference sequence). The CDR3 nucleotides read TGTGCCTGGAGTGTACGGGGACAGGGCCAAGAGACCCAGTACTTC. This sequence encodes CAWSVRGQGQETQYF.

The chain employs TRBV6-1 and TRBJ1-4, with a tentative D call TRBD1 (6 bases). Germline V gene sequence: CDR1 MNHNS, CDR2 SASEGT. This CDR3 contains 16 residues. V lost 2 bases and J lost 4, with 14 bases in between. CDR3 in DNA: TGTGCCAGCAGTGAACGGCAGGGGCGTGGTAATGAAAAACTGTTTTTT. It is translated as CASSERQGRGNEKLFF.

The rearrangement joins TRBV6-5 to TRBJ1-1, with D possibly matching TRBD1 (6 bases). The ends were cut back, 5 bases at V and 7 bases at J, with 20 bases in the middle. There are 15 residues in the CDR3. Per germline, CDR1 MNHEY and CDR2 SVGAGI. CDR3 sequence (DNA): TGTGCCAGCAGTCCCCCACTAACGGGGGGGCTTGAAGCTTTCTTT. Its protein product is CASSPPLTGGLEAFF.

This clone was detected only a few times. The chain has TRBV18 and TRBJ1-2; D perhaps matches TRBD1 (6 bases). The V and J ends lost 2 bases and 2 bases respectively, with 12 bases between them. Germline CDR1 is KGHSH and CDR2 is LQKENI. The CDR3 loop spans 15 amino acids. This CDR3 is CASSPSRQANYGYTF. The CDR3 DNA reads TGTGCCAGCTCACCAAGCCGACAGGCCAACTATGGCTACACCTTC.

The chain joins TRBV25-1 to TRBJ2-2; no clear D. This CDR3 region has 16 residues. V gave up 2 bases and J gave up 4 bases, with 14 bases separating them. Germline V gene data show CDR1 as MGHDK and CDR2 as SYGVNS. This chain's CDR3 is CASSERGLSFTGELFF. The DNA for the CDR3 is TGTGCCAGCAGTGAACGAGGCTTATCCTTCACCGGGGAGCTGTTTTTT.

The chain links TRBV5-4 to TRBJ1-2, with 10 bases identical to TRBD1. Germline V gene lookup returns CDR1 SGHNT and CDR2 YYREEE (reference sequence). The CDR3 runs 14 residues. V shed 3 bases, J shed 6 bases, and the junction held 5 bases outside the gene matches. The CDR3 region has the DNA TGTGCCAGCAGCTGGGACAGGGGAACGAATGGCTACACCTTC. Translated, it gives CASSWDRGTNGYTF.

This clone was recorded a few times. The chain links TRBV6-1 to TRBJ2-7; tentative D call: TRBD1 (6 bases). The length of the CDR3 is 14 residues. Germline CDR1 MNHNS, CDR2 SASEGT. V lost 6 bases, J lost 0 bases, and 12 bases lay in between. The CDR3 region has the DNA TGTGCCAGCAGACAGACAGGCATCTCCTACGAGCAGTACTTC. It specifies CASRQTGISYEQYF.

The CDR3 is CASSQASGRVVHYEQYF. Here the CDR3 DNA reads TGCGCCAGCAGCCAGGCATCGGGAAGGGTCGTTCATTACGAGCAGTACTTC. This sequence joins TRBV5-1 and TRBJ2-7, with D possibly matching TRBD2 (5 bases). With 4 bases removed from V and 4 bases from J, the gap between germline ends came to 24 bases. This CDR3 is built from 17 residues. The V gene's germline CDR1 is SGHRS and CDR2 YFSETQ.

The rearrangement links TRBV7-9 to TRBJ1-2, with a tentative D call TRBD1 (6 bases). In germline, CDR1 is SEHNR, CDR2 FQNEAQ (reference sequence). There are 13 residues in the CDR3. With 5 bases removed from V and 7 bases from J, the gap between germline ends came to 14 bases. For the CDR3, the DNA is TGTGCCAGCAGCCCCTCTGGGGGCGGTGGCTACACCTTC. Protein: CASSPSGGGGYTF.

V is TRBV10-3 and J is TRBJ2-5, with 7 bases identical to TRBD2. The DNA end lines up better with TRBJ2-7; the J call may be wrong. The CDR3 spans 11 residues. Germline V CDR1 and CDR2: ENHRY, SYGVKD. Written as DNA, the CDR3 is TGTGCCCCCAGCGGGGCCGACGAGCAGTACTTC. Protein: CAPSGADEQYF.

The CDR3 region is CASNRGHYGYTF. The CDR3 DNA reads TGTGCCAGTAACAGGGGGCACTATGGCTACACCTTC. The chain combines TRBV19 with TRBJ1-2; 9 nucleotides match TRBD1. Losses at the gene ends were 7 bases for V and 3 bases for J; bases not matched to a gene: 0. The germline gives CDR1 LNHDA, CDR2 SQIVND (reference sequence). The CDR3 is 12 residues long. The whole variable domain, filled in from reference TRBV19 and TRBJ1-2, reads DGGITQSPKYLFRKEGQNVTLSCEQNLNHDAMYWYRQDPGQGLRLIYYSQIVNDFQKGDIAEGYSVSREKKESFPLTVTSAQKNPTAFYLCASNRGHYGYTFGSGTRLTVV.

The chain uses TRBV2 and TRBJ2-2, with D perhaps matching TRBD1 (5 bases). CDR3 length: 15 residues. Trimming pared 2 bases from V and 7 bases from J, leaving 14 bases between. Germline assignment: CDR1 SNHLY and CDR2 FYNNEI. The CDR3 sequence: CASSERRRVIGELFF. The CDR3 nucleotides are TGTGCCAGCAGTGAACGTCGCAGGGTGATCGGGGAGCTGTTTTTT.

This clone was detected once. The chain carries TRBV30 and TRBJ1-5; 7 bases agree with TRBD1. Germline-derived CDR1 and CDR2 are GTSNPN and SVGIG (reference sequence). Losses at the gene ends were 5 bases for V and 4 bases for J; bases not matched to a gene: 8. This CDR3 comprises 14 residues. Written as DNA, the CDR3 is TGTGCCTGGGAAAGGACAGGTACTAATCAGCCCCAGCATTTT. Translating it yields CAWERTGTNQPQHF.

This clone has a single count. The chain recombines TRBV6-1 with TRBJ2-4; D gene uncertain. The CDR3 runs 18 residues. Germline V gives CDR1 MNHNS, CDR2 SASEGT. Deletions cut 0 bases from V and 0 bases from J, with 15 bases between. CDR3 sequence (DNA): TGTGCCAGCAGTGAAGCGCTTCTTCAGATCATAGCCAAAAACATTCAGTACTTC. It encodes CASSEALLQIIAKNIQYF.